The rows below give T cell receptor beta chains drawn from one sample of a study of blood T cells in healthy people across ages. TCRdb itself ran the 5' RACE reads through MiXCR, one entry per CDR3 protein. The table records 1.5 million to 2 million distinct CDR3 sequences, 28% of them present only once. The sample comprised blood. The receptors here all came from a woman in her 30s in good health. The CDR3 runs from the conserved cysteine through the conserved F or W. The order of the fields is CDR3 length, V gene, J gene, CDR3 protein.

length: 14
V: TRBV20-1
J: TRBJ2-3
CDR3: CSARHPTFTDTQYF

length: 15
V: TRBV20-1
J: TRBJ2-3
CDR3: CGARSFTSSTDTQYF

length: 12
V: TRBV29-1
J: TRBJ2-2
CDR3: CSVGGGTGELFF

length: 11
V: TRBV29-1
J: TRBJ2-7
CDR3: CSVESEYEQYF

length: 14
V: TRBV12-3/TRBV12-4
J: TRBJ1-4
CDR3: CASSSEGAVEKLFF

length: 15
V: TRBV5-5
J: TRBJ2-1
CDR3: CASSPLASSRHEQFF

length: 14
V: TRBV4-3
J: TRBJ1-1
CDR3: CASSQDSQAPEAFF

length: 13
V: TRBV20-1
J: NA
CDR3: CSVRSTGLETQYF

length: 14
V: TRBV9
J: TRBJ1-2
CDR3: CASSAEWADYGYTF

length: 16
V: TRBV5-1
J: TRBJ2-5
CDR3: CASSLPFSGLGETQYF

length: 15
V: TRBV2
J: TRBJ2-3
CDR3: CASRRGTGGTDTQYF

length: 15
V: TRBV6-5
J: TRBJ1-2
CDR3: CASSYSGSGDYGYTF

length: 16
V: TRBV28
J: TRBJ1-4
CDR3: CASTYADERGNEKLFF

length: 15
V: TRBV24-1
J: TRBJ1-1
CDR3: CATSDNRQGNTEAFF

length: 15
V: TRBV9
J: TRBJ2-3
CDR3: CASSASGLASDTQYF

length: 14
V: TRBV20-1
J: TRBJ2-1
CDR3: CSARGRETYNEQFF

length: 12
V: TRBV6-2/TRBV6-3
J: TRBJ2-7
CDR3: CASSYSDGEQYF

length: 15
V: TRBV5-5
J: TRBJ1-1
CDR3: CASSLYGGVGTEAFF

length: 14
V: TRBV28
J: TRBJ2-7
CDR3: CASVGQGARYEQYF

length: 14
V: TRBV9
J: TRBJ2-7
CDR3: CASSARQDRAEQYF